This T cell receptor (beta chain) appears in the sequencing data of a study of blood T cells in healthy people across ages. Primers used in a second PCR of roughly 6 to 12 cycles were a sample-barcoded 5' primer and a J-beta primer mix. Each cDNA was tagged by a template-switch adaptor containing 12 random nucleotides. TCRdb reprocessed the 5' RACE reads via MiXCR and lists one record per CDR3 protein. Of roughly 900,000 distinct CDR3 sequences listed, 29% are singletons. Aged roughly 6 to 90, donors were systemically healthy Caucasians from Russia. Whole-study results and caveats: Naive CD4+ cell counts and diversity both ran higher in long-lived than in aged donors.

There are many counts of this clonotype. The antigen is unknown. This sequence was found in a woman at least 80 years old in good health. Sequencing used blood.

CDR3 sequence: CSASRVRGGSSYEQYF. Here the CDR3 DNA reads TGCAGTGCTAGCCGTGTCAGGGGAGGTTCTTCCTACGAGCAGTACTTC. This sequence joins TRBV20-1 and TRBJ2-7; either TRBD1 or TRBD2 may fit D (6 bases each). This CDR3 contains 16 residues. CDR1 and CDR2 (germline): DFQATT, SNEGSKA (reference sequence). The ends were cut back, 3 bases at V and 1 base at J, with 19 bases in the middle.